This TCR beta chain was documented in a study of T cell repertoires in cytomegalovirus infection. One entry per CDR3 protein results from TCRdb running MiXCR on the reads. The sample carries approximately 700,000 distinct CDR3 sequences, less than 40% recorded once. Notes on the study in general: What dominated the ex vivo response were HLA-C-restricted CMV-specific TCR beta clonotypes. Summed public TCR beta family frequency identified CMV carriers bearing the relevant HLA.

Regarding this clonotype: Its antigen is currently unknown. One end of the junction fails to match germline, which may point to a read error.

Germline CDR1 reads MNHNY; CDR2 reads SVGAGI (reference sequence). CDR3 length equals 17 residues. The clonotype originates from a human donor in good health (CMV status not recorded). Some clones in this sample may be carry-over from other donors' samples. Sequenced sample: PBMCs. The chain has TRBV6-6 and TRBJ2-1; TRBD2 agrees at 14 bases. As DNA, the CDR3 is TGTGCCAGCAGTTACTCGGGGACTAGCGGGAGACGGAATGGGCAGTTCTTC. Protein sequence: CASSYSGTSGRRNGQFF.